This T cell receptor (beta chain) comes out of a study of Graves' ophthalmopathy and Graves' hyperthyroidism (dated by TCRdb to the late 2010s). With respect to the entire study: A patient counted as having stable hyperthyroidism if there was no progression to ophthalmopathy within 18 months of follow-up. Following sampling, methimazole starting at 30 mg daily was administered to hyperthyroidism patients, and high-dose intravenous methylprednisolone was administered to ophthalmopathy patients. A discovery set of 100 or so patients (more than 40 ophthalmopathy, approximately 58 stable hyperthyroidism) was enrolled to explore V-J signatures distinguishing ophthalmopathy from hyperthyroidism. In over 5 hyperthyroidism patients, the T-cell repertoire of thyroid tissue was compared with the T-cell repertoire of blood. The study used TCR beta repertoire signatures to distinguish Graves' ophthalmopathy from Graves' hyperthyroidism and to predict progression to ophthalmopathy. For independent validation, a separate cohort was made up of fewer than 20 hyperthyroidism patients plus 17 patients who later progressed from hyperthyroidism to ophthalmopathy. In total, some 130 blood samples were TCR-sequenced: 43 ophthalmopathy, under 80 hyperthyroidism and about 17 hyperthyroidism-to-ophthalmopathy patients.

This clonotype was picked up many times. Its recognized antigen is unknown. No much larger clone is present one base from it, and per-base qualities are unavailable. For repertoire sequencing, the TCR beta CDR3 regions were amplified from RNA transcripts. HTBI primers and the Qiagen OneStep RT-PCR kit were used in a first-round RT-PCR, which was followed by a second-round multiplex PCR, size selection and purification. Sequencing of the libraries was carried out on an Illumina HiSeq2000 in paired-end mode with 100 bp reads. Per the original workflow: SOAPnuke was used for read processing, and reads with adapters, uncalled bases, a mean Phred below 15, or no exact constant-primer or identifier match were discarded. COPE v1.2.5 was used to merge the high-quality paired reads. Each unique nucleotide sequence was treated as a clonotype, and MiTCR v1.1 was used to align the clonotypes to the IMGT TRB V, D and J references. The analysis was limited to V-J combinations with a frequency above 0.0001, which together covered 99% to 99.2% of the repertoires. A TCR clonal expansion and chaos score per V-J combination was defined as the ratio of F50 clonal expansion to chaos observed in the TCRdist matrix. Welch's t-statistics and random forest were used to reduce features to about a dozen V-J combinations, which were fed into a naive Bayes classifier. Thyroid-blood repertoire similarity was quantified with the Morisita-Horn index. TCRdb ran its own pipeline on the public reads, namely fastp trimming at Q25 and MiXCR clone calling, and kept in-frame beta chains. Every distinct CDR3 protein forms one entry, paired with its most common genes and DNA. The V and J calls were not made by the authors but by TCRdb's processing. The sample yields 900,000 to 1,200,000 distinct CDR3 sequences; roughly 35% were counted once. Of the sample, over 8.5% is held by the ten largest clones.

CDR1 and CDR2 are drawn from the germline V gene: SQVTM, ANQGSEA. Trimmed from V: 1 base; trimmed from J: 6 bases; junction bases lacking a gene match: 21. The cysteine opens and the phenylalanine closes a CDR3 of 18 amino acids. Only the CDR3 region is kept as DNA, spanning 54 bases read in frame from base 1. Hyperthyroidism patients were newly diagnosed, with disease duration under 2 months, and aged 18 to 65 years. Anyone with other autoimmune diseases, uncontrolled infections, pregnancy or lactation was excluded from the study. Clinical symptoms, serum thyroxine, TRAb, thyroid ultrasound and orbital computed tomography formed the basis of the diagnosis. Total RNA was extracted with Trizol reagent and quality-checked on an Agilent 2100 Bioanalyzer. Study-wide conclusions, independent of this receptor: No statistical method was used to set the sample size in advance, and the investigators knew which group each participant was assigned to. In cross-validation, the 13-signature model distinguished ophthalmopathy from stable hyperthyroidism with 85% to 90% sensitivity and approximately 81% specificity, and in the test set the corresponding values were approximately 80% and 68%. In validation, the model predicted ophthalmopathy progression with over 60% sensitivity and approximately 75% specificity; some 13 predicted patients were CT-confirmed with GO in a median of 6.5 months. Most of the expanded thyroid clonotypes with a frequency above 0.001 were also detected in blood, and it was suggested that the thyroid immune response may be reflected by blood repertoires.

The chain was built from TRBV29-1 and TRBJ2-7; 7 bases in the middle match TRBD2. Specimen: peripheral blood or thyroid tissue (not recorded which). The clonotype comes from an adult man with Graves' hyperthyroidism. The nucleotides read TGCAGCGTTGAAGCCCCCGGGAGGTTAAGGGGTTCCTATCCCGAGCAGTACTTC. Its protein is CSVEAPGRLRGSYPEQYF.